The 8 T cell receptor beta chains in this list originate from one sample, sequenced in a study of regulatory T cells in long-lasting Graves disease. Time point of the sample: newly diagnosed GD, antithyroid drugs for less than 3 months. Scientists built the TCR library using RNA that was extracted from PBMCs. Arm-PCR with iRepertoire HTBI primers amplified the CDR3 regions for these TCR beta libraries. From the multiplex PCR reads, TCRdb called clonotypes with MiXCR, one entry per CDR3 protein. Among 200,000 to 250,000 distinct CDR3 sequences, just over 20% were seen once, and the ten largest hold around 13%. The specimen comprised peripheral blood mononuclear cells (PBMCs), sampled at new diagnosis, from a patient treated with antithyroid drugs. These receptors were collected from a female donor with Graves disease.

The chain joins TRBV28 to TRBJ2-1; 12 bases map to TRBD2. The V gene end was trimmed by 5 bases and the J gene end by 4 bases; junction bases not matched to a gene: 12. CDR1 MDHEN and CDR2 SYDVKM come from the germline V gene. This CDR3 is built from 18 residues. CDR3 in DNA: TGTGCCAGCAGTACACTAGCGGGGGGATCCCTTTTATACAATGAGCAGTTCTTC. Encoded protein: CASSTLAGGSLLYNEQFF.

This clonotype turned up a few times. The CDR3 nucleotides read TGCGCCAGCAGCCGGACAGGTGAACGAAGGAACACCATATATTTT. Translated: CASSRTGERRNTIYF. V usage is TRBV5-1 and J usage is TRBJ1-3, with 7 bases identical to TRBD1. Trimming removed 4 bases from V and 7 bases from J; junction bases left unmatched: 11. Germline values: CDR1 SGHRS, CDR2 YFSETQ. The CDR3 spans 15 residues.

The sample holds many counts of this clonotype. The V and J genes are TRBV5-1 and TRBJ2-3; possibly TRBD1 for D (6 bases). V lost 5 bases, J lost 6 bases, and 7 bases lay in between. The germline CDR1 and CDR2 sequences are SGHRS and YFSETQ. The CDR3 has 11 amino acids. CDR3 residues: CASRTGDTQYF. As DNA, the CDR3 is TGCGCCAGCAGAACAGGGGATACGCAGTATTTT.

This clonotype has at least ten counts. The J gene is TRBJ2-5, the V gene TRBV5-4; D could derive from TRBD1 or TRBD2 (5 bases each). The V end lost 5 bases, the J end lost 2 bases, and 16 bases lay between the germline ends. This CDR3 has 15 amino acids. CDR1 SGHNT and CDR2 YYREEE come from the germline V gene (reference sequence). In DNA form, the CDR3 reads TGTGCCAGCAGTCCATCGAGGGCAGGGCAAGAGACCCAGTACTTC. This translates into CASSPSRAGQETQYF.

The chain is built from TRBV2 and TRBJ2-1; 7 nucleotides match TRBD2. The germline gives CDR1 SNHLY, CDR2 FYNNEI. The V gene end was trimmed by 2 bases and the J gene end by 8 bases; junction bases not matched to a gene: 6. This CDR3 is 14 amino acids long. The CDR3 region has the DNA TGTGCCAGCAGTGAAAGTGGACTAGTATATGAGCAGTTCTTC. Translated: CASSESGLVYEQFF.

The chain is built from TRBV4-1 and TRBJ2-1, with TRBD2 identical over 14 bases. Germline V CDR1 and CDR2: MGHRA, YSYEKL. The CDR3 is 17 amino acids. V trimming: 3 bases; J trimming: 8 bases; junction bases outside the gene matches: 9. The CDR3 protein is CASSHPRGTSGSHEQFF. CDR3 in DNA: TGCGCCAGCAGCCACCCCAGGGGGACTAGCGGGAGTCATGAGCAGTTCTTC.

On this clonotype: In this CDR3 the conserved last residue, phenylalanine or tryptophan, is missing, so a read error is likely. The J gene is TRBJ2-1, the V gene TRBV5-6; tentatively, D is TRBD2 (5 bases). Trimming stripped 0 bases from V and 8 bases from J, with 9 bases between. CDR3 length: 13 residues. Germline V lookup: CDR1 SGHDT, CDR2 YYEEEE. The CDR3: CASSLGGSYEQFL. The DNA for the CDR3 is TGTGCCAGCAGCTTGGGAGGGTCGTATGAGCAGTTCCTC.

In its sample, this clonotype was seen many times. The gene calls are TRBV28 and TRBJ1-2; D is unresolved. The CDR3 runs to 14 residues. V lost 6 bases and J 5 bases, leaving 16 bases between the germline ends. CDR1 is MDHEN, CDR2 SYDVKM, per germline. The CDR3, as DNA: TGTGCCAGCAGGCAACCCCTTAAAGTGTATGGCTACACCTTC. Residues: CASRQPLKVYGYTF.